The source of this T cell receptor (beta chain) is a study of cytomegalovirus exposure and HLA in healthy donors. CDR3 length: 16 amino acids. Unmatched junction bases numbered 8, after V lost 3 bases and J lost 4 bases. Germline CDR1 MRHNA, CDR2 SNTAGT. The PCR had 60 Vbeta and 13 Jbeta primers. Sequencing was performed with immunoSEQ multiplex PCR; in TCRdb, only in-frame clones are kept and a portion is missing. The sample lists about 200,000 clones, roughly four fifths seen once, with under 2% in the top ten. V usage is TRBV6-4 and J usage is TRBJ2-1; 8 bases are shared with TRBD2. What was sequenced was PBMCs. This receptor was identified in a man aged 30 to 39 in good health and CMV-seronegative. CDR3 residues: CASSEQTSGDYNEQFF. The CDR3 DNA is TGTGCCAGCAGTGAACAAACTAGCGGAGATTACAATGAGCAGTTCTTC.